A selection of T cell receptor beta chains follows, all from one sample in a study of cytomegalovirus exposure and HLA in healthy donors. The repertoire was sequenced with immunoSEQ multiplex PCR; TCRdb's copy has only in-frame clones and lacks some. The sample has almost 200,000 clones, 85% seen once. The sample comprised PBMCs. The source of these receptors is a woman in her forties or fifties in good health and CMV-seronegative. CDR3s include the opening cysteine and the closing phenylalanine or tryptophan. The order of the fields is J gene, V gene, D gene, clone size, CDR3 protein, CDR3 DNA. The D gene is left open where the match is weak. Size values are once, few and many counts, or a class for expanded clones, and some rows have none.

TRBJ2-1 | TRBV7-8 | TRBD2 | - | CASSFSGLAGASNEQFF | TGTGCCAGCAGCTTTTCCGGACTAGCGGGAGCGAGCAATGAGCAGTTCTTC
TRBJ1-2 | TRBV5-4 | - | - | CASSPQEIRANGYTF | TGTGCCAGCAGCCCACAAGAGATACGAGCGAACGGCTACACCTTC
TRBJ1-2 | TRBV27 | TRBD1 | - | CASKQQGRFSYGYTF | TGTGCCAGCAAACAACAGGGGAGATTTAGCTATGGCTACACCTTC
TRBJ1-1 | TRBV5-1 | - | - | CASSLGLNTEAFF | TGCGCCAGCAGTCTGGGGCTGAACACTGAAGCTTTCTTT
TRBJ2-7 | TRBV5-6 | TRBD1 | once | CASSLDRGYEQYF | TGTGCCAGCAGCCTTGACAGGGGCTACGAGCAGTACTTC
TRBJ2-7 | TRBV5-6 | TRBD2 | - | CASTLTSGSKSEQYF | TGTGCCAGCACCCTGACTAGCGGGAGCAAGAGTGAGCAGTACTTC
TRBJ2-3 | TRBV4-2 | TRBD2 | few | CASSQDSSGSTDTQYF | TGTGCCAGCAGCCAAGACTCTAGCGGGAGCACAGATACGCAGTATTTT
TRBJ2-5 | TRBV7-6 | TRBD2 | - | CASSLGTSGGETQYF | TGTGCCAGCAGCCTAGGGACTAGCGGAGGGGAGACCCAGTACTTC
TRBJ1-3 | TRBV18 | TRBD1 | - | CASSQQKWTGPSGNTIYF | TGTGCCAGCTCACAACAGAAATGGACAGGGCCCTCTGGAAACACCATATATTTT
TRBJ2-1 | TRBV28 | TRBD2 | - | CASSLTSGIYNEQFF | TGTGCCAGCAGCTTAACTAGCGGGATATACAATGAGCAGTTCTTC
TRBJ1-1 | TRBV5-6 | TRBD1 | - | CASSLVNRGQAEAFF | TGTGCCAGCAGCTTGGTGAACAGGGGGCAGGCTGAAGCTTTCTTT
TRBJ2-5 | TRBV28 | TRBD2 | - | CASSLVGREGRETQYF | TGTGCCAGCAGTTTAGTTGGGCGGGAGGGACGTGAGACCCAGTACTTC
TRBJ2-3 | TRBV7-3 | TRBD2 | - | CASSLTQAGGSDTQYF | TGTGCCAGCAGCTTAACTCAAGCGGGAGGCTCAGATACGCAGTATTTT